This is a list of T cell receptor beta chains from one sample in a study of vaccination effects on CD4 cells after COVID-19. The assay was immunoSEQ multiplex PCR, and TCRdb's table has in-frame clones only and misses some. Of around 27,000 clones listed, about 60% are singletons. For these receptors, no antigen is known. The input for sequencing was CD4+ T cells from PBMCs cultured without peptide, taken before COVID-19 vaccination. Source of these receptors: a human donor who received a COVID-19 vaccine. Each CDR3 is given with its conserved first and last residue. A D gene is named only where the DNA matches it firmly. Size is omitted from some rows. Given values are once, few, many or a class for expanded clones.

CASSPTDAREGAF TGTGCCAGCAGCCCAACAGATGCTAGGGAAGGGGCCTTC TRBV3-1/TRBV3-2 once TRBJ1-2 NA
CASSPGDSNYGYTF TGTGCCAGCTCACCTGGGGACAGTAACTATGGCTACACCTTC TRBV18 NA TRBJ1-2 TRBD1
CASSQPLKGTDNSPLHF TGCGCCAGCAGCCAACCTCTCAAGGGGACAGATAATTCACCCCTCCACTTT TRBV4-1 NA TRBJ1-6 TRBD1
CASGVHYEQYF TGTGCCAGCGGTGTACACTACGAGCAGTACTTC TRBV6-7 NA TRBJ2-7 NA
CASSGSQGAEKLFF TGTGCCAGCAGTGGGTCACAGGGGGCTGAAAAACTGTTTTTT TRBV25-1 NA TRBJ1-4 TRBD1
CASTSRGSDTGELFF TGTGCCAGTACCTCGAGGGGGAGCGACACCGGGGAGCTGTTTTTT TRBV19 NA TRBJ2-2 NA
CASSSGQGEGYTF TGTGCCAGCTCTAGTGGACAGGGGGAAGGCTACACCTTC TRBV27 NA TRBJ1-2 TRBD1
CASNAQGIHGYTF TGTGCCAGCAACGCACAGGGGATCCATGGCTACACCTTC TRBV5-5 NA TRBJ1-2 TRBD1
CSVRRQPGTDTQYF TGCAGCGTTCGGAGGCAACCTGGCACAGATACGCAGTATTTT TRBV29-1 NA TRBJ2-3 NA
CASSLDWVMGGGYGYTF TGTGCCAGCAGCTTAGATTGGGTGATGGGGGGAGGCTATGGCTACACCTTC TRBV11-2 few TRBJ1-2 NA
CASSARQGMDTGELFF TGCGCCAGCAGCGCAAGACAGGGTATGGACACCGGGGAGCTGTTTTTT TRBV5-1 NA TRBJ2-2 TRBD1
CASSYGLAGAYEQYF TGTGCCAGCAGTTACGGACTAGCGGGGGCCTACGAGCAGTACTTC TRBV6-6 NA TRBJ2-7 TRBD2
CASSLDFKWGRDRGTDTQYF TGTGCCAGCAGCTTAGATTTTAAGTGGGGCCGGGACAGGGGCACAGATACGCAGTATTTT TRBV13 NA TRBJ2-3 TRBD1
CASTDNRAKLSGANVLTF TGTGCCAGTACCGATAACAGGGCGAAACTCTCTGGGGCCAACGTCCTGACTTTC TRBV19 NA TRBJ2-6 NA
CASSLSGAGNTIYF TGTGCCAGCTCACTCAGCGGGGCTGGAAACACCATATATTTT TRBV18 NA TRBJ1-3 NA
CASSIGSAVASGNTIYF TGTGCCAGTAGTATTGGTTCGGCCGTTGCCTCTGGAAACACCATATATTTT TRBV19 NA TRBJ1-3 NA
CASSGGSEAFF TGTGCCAGCAGTGGCGGCAGCGAAGCTTTCTTT TRBV7-8 once TRBJ1-1 NA
CASSQVGTQYAFF TGTGCCAGCAGCCAAGTAGGGACCCAGTATGCTTTCTTT TRBV14 NA TRBJ1-1 NA
CASSMTTGHLYGYTF TGTGCCAGCAGTATGACAACAGGACACCTTTATGGCTACACCTTC TRBV6-5 NA TRBJ1-2 NA
CAITQGAGNTIYF TGTGCCATCACACAGGGAGCGGGAAACACCATATATTTT TRBV10-3 few TRBJ1-3 NA
CASSLNSYNEQFF TGCGCCAGCAGCTTGAATTCCTACAATGAGCAGTTCTTC TRBV5-1 few TRBJ2-1 NA
CASREAGGAKETQYF TGTGCCAGCAGGGAAGCCGGGGGGGCTAAAGAGACCCAGTACTTC TRBV6-1 NA TRBJ2-5 TRBD2
CASFLTAGGDEQYF TGCGCCAGCTTCCTTACCGCAGGAGGCGACGAGCAGTACTTC TRBV5-1 NA TRBJ2-7 NA
CASSFAGLGEAFF TGTGCCAGCAGCTTCGCGGGACTCGGTGAAGCTTTCTTT TRBV12-3/TRBV12-4 few TRBJ1-1 NA
CSVAELTGADTQYF TGCAGCGTCGCAGAACTAACAGGGGCAGATACGCAGTATTTT TRBV29-1 NA TRBJ2-3 TRBD1
CASSLGLGTVTTNEQFF TGTGCCAGCAGCTTGGGCCTGGGGACAGTAACCACCAATGAGCAGTTCTTC TRBV5-8 NA TRBJ2-1 TRBD1
CASRAKGQGYNSPLHF TGTGCCAGCAGAGCAAAGGGACAGGGCTATAATTCACCCCTCCACTTT TRBV7-9 few TRBJ1-6 TRBD1
CASSPRQTNEKLFF TGTGCCAGCAGCCCCAGACAGACTAATGAAAAACTGTTTTTT TRBV7-8 NA TRBJ1-4 NA
CASSESGLAPTGELFF TGCGCCAGCAGTGAGTCGGGACTAGCTCCCACCGGGGAGCTGTTTTTT TRBV10-1 once TRBJ2-2 TRBD2
CSASKAGLNEQFF TGCAGTGCTAGTAAAGCGGGACTCAATGAGCAGTTCTTC TRBV20-1 few TRBJ2-1 TRBD2
CASSPQGRSTYEQYF TGCGCCAGCAGCCCCCAAGGAAGATCAACCTACGAGCAGTACTTC TRBV5-1 once TRBJ2-7 NA
CASKTGTYGYTF TGCGCCAGCAAGACCGGGACGTATGGCTACACCTTC TRBV5-1 NA TRBJ1-2 NA
CASSNSGAAGTDTQYF TGTGCCAGCAGTAATAGCGGGGCTGCTGGCACAGATACGCAGTATTTT TRBV3-1/TRBV3-2 few TRBJ2-3 TRBD2
CASSFRGANTEAFF TGTGCCAGCAGTTTTAGGGGGGCTAACACTGAAGCTTTCTTT TRBV27 NA TRBJ1-1 NA
CASSQDLAGQGYTF TGCGCCAGCAGCCAAGATCTGGCAGGTCAGGGCTACACCTTC TRBV4-1 NA TRBJ1-2 NA
CASGGTTYGYTF TGTGCCAGCGGGGGCACAACCTATGGCTACACCTTC TRBV27 few TRBJ1-2 NA
CASSTLDRGNSPLHF TGTGCCAGCAGCACTTTGGACAGGGGTAATTCACCCCTCCACTTT TRBV21-1 NA TRBJ1-6 NA
CASSPDHWNYGYTF TGTGCCAGCAGCCCTGATCATTGGAACTATGGCTACACCTTC TRBV11-2 NA TRBJ1-2 NA
CASSHQGTEAFF TGTGCCAGCAGCCACCAGGGGACTGAAGCTTTCTTT TRBV3-1/TRBV3-2 NA TRBJ1-1 NA
CASRDTSPYGYTF TGTGCCAGCAGGGATACATCTCCCTATGGCTACACCTTC TRBV12-3/TRBV12-4 few TRBJ1-2 NA
CASSLLPTSGRAVTDTQYF TGCGCCAGCAGCTTGCTTCCGACTAGCGGGAGGGCCGTGACAGATACGCAGTATTTT TRBV5-1 NA TRBJ2-3 TRBD2
CASSQEVLLAGSTDTQYF TGCGCCAGCAGCCAAGAAGTCCTACTAGCGGGCAGCACAGATACGCAGTATTTT TRBV4-1 NA TRBJ2-3 TRBD2
CASSAARSGTSSYEQYF TGTGCCAGCAGCGCCGCACGCTCCGGGACTAGCTCCTACGAGCAGTACTTC TRBV7-6 few TRBJ2-7 TRBD2
CASSMGRENSPLHF TGTGCCAGCAGCATGGGACGGGAAAATTCACCCCTCCACTTT TRBV27 NA TRBJ1-6 NA
CASSLAAGQGKNTIYF TGCGCCAGCAGCTTGGCCGCCGGACAGGGAAAAAACACCATATATTTT TRBV5-1 NA TRBJ1-3 TRBD1
CASSVQGAAETQYF TGTGCCAGCAGCGTTCAGGGGGCGGCAGAGACCCAGTACTTC TRBV5-4 few TRBJ2-5 TRBD1
CASTRGHPIDTQYF TGTGCCAGCACGCGGGGCCACCCCATAGATACGCAGTATTTT TRBV27 NA TRBJ2-3 NA
CATSDPSGPTGELFF TGTGCCACCAGTGATCCCTCGGGGCCCACCGGGGAGCTGTTTTTT TRBV24-1 NA TRBJ2-2 NA
CASSLVGLPGTDTQYF TGCGCCAGCAGCTTGGTAGGCCTTCCAGGCACAGATACGCAGTATTTT TRBV5-1 NA TRBJ2-3 NA
CSVETGAGNQPQHF TGCAGCGTTGAAACAGGGGCGGGCAATCAGCCCCAGCATTTT TRBV29-1 NA TRBJ1-5 TRBD1
CASSMSDRPNYGYTF TGTGCCAGTAGTATGAGCGACCGACCTAACTATGGCTACACCTTC TRBV19 NA TRBJ1-2 NA
CASSLSGAGGHRWEQFF TGCGCCAGCAGCTTGAGTGGGGCGGGGGGGCATCGTTGGGAGCAGTTCTTC TRBV5-1 NA TRBJ2-1 TRBD2
CSASSQLSYEQYF TGCAGTGCTAGTTCCCAGCTCTCCTACGAGCAGTACTTC TRBV20-1 NA TRBJ2-7 NA